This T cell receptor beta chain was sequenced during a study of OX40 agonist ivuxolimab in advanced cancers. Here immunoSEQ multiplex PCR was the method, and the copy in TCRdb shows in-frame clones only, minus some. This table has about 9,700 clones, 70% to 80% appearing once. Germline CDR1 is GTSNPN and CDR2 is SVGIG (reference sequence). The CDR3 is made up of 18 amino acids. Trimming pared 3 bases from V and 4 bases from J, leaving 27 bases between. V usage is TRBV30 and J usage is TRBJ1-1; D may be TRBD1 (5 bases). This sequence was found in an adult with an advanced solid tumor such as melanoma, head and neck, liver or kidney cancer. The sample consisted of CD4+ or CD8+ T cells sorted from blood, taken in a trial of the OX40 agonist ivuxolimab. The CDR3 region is CAWSPPGRGAPRGTEAFF. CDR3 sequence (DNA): TGTGCCTGGAGCCCCCCCGGTAGAGGGGCCCCTAGGGGCACTGAAGCTTTCTTT.